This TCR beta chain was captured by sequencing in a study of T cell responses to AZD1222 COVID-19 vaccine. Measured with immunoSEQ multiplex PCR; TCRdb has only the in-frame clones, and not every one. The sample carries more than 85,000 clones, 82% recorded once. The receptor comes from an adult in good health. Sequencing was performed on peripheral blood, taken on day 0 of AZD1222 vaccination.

The CDR3 region is CASSLDIGDTEAFF. The CDR3 region has the DNA TGTGCCAGCTCACTAGACATAGGGGACACTGAAGCTTTCTTT. The chain is built from TRBV18 and TRBJ1-1; D possibly corresponds to TRBD1 (5 bases). This CDR3 is 14 amino acids long. V lost 4 bases to trimming and J lost 3 bases, with 12 bases between them. Germline V gene data show CDR1 as KGHSH and CDR2 as LQKENI.